Each of the 8 T cell receptor beta chains below was sequenced from the same sample in a study of T cell clones after liver transplantation. Clones were read by immunoSEQ multiplex PCR, and TCRdb kept only the in-frame ones, dropping some. The data contain fewer than 20,000 clones, around 87% of them singletons. This material consisted of CD8+ T cells from blood, taken about 46 months after liver transplant. Receptors were obtained from a human patient who received a liver transplant. Some T cells here may be from the graft donor.

This chain links TRBV7-6 with TRBJ2-3; no definite D call. Trimming left V 3 bases short and J 3 bases short, with 16 bases between. Looked up from germline, CDR1 is SGHVS and CDR2 is FNYEAQ. There are 16 residues in the CDR3. The CDR3 reads CASSFQAFPPTDTQYF. The CDR3 region has the DNA TGTGCCAGCAGCTTTCAAGCTTTCCCCCCTACAGATACGCAGTATTTT.

The DNA of the CDR3 is TGTGCCAGCAGCACACCAAAGGGACAAGCGGTGACTAGCGGGAAAGAGACCCAGTACTTC. Translated: CASSTPKGQAVTSGKETQYF. V and J are TRBV9 and TRBJ2-5; TRBD2 matches at 11 bases. The CDR3 has 20 residues. The trim removed 4 bases at V and 3 bases at J, leaving 20 bases unmatched. Germline V gives CDR1 SGDLS, CDR2 YYNGEE.

The chain employs TRBV28 and TRBJ2-2, with D hard to call. Germline V gene lookup returns CDR1 MDHEN and CDR2 SYDVKM. The CDR3 contains 14 residues. V shed 1 base and J shed 6 bases, with 9 bases lying between them. CDR3 residues: CASSLLSWAGELFF. The CDR3 region has the DNA TGTGCCAGCAGTTTATTGTCTTGGGCCGGGGAGCTGTTTTTT.

The chain links TRBV29-1 to TRBJ2-7; D might be TRBD2 (6 bases). V was cut by 6 bases and J by 0 bases, with 12 bases left in between. Germline assignment: CDR1 SQVTM and CDR2 ANQGSEA. The CDR3 loop spans 13 amino acids. The CDR3 region is CSVVGGSSYEQYF. The DNA for the CDR3 is TGCAGCGTGGTGGGGGGTAGCTCCTACGAGCAGTACTTC.

The rearrangement links TRBV9 to TRBJ2-4; the D is unclear. CDR1 is SGDLS and CDR2 is YYNGEE in the germline V gene. Trimming stripped 0 bases from V and 8 bases from J, with 18 bases between. This CDR3 has 16 amino acids. The CDR3 DNA reads TGTGCCAGCAGCGTAGCTCCCGGAGCCGGGTGGGACATTCAGTACTTC. This encodes CASSVAPGAGWDIQYF.

V is TRBV6-5 and J is TRBJ2-7; perhaps TRBD2 as D (5 bases). In germline, CDR1 is MNHEY, CDR2 SVGAGI. The CDR3 is 15 amino acids. V was cut by 6 bases and J by 0 bases, with 15 bases left in between. The CDR3 region is CASSPSGGSSYEQYF. CDR3 in DNA: TGTGCCAGCAGCCCAAGCGGTGGGAGCTCCTACGAGCAGTACTTC.

This rearrangement joins TRBV4-1 to TRBJ1-1; D remains ambiguous. The length of the CDR3 is 11 residues. Trimming removed 6 bases from V and 0 bases from J, with 2 bases in between. Germline assignment: CDR1 MGHRA and CDR2 YSYEKL. In DNA, the CDR3 is TGCGCCAGCAGACTGAACACTGAAGCTTTCTTT. Translating gives CASRLNTEAFF.

DNA for the CDR3: TGTGCCATCAGTGATGGACTAGGCCCAGATACGCAGTATTTT. The encoded protein is CAISDGLGPDTQYF. V and J are TRBV10-3 and TRBJ2-3, with 7 nucleotides matching TRBD2. The ends lost 3 bases at V and 4 bases at J; junction bases unmatched: 4. This CDR3 is 14 amino acids long. Germline-derived CDR1 and CDR2 are ENHRY and SYGVKD.